There are a few counts of the clone carrying this T cell receptor beta chain. Its antigen is undetermined. At the DNA level, this CDR3 is encoded by other sequences in the same sample as well. These data are taken from a study of Ad26.COV2.S vaccination and SARS-CoV-2 variants. Study context: Ad26.COV2.S, an intramuscular injection, was given once or twice 56 days apart.

Treatment meaning: roughly 19 received Ad26.COV2.S at low or high dose, single or two shots; roughly 5 received placebo; per-sample allocation not given. At day 63 after the first vaccine or placebo injection, samples were drawn. The data were produced by immunoSEQ multiplex PCR, yet TCRdb's version contains in-frame clones alone and is incomplete. The sample shows around 450,000 clones, about 88% of them seen only once. There are 14 residues in the CDR3. The germline V gene encodes CDR1 MNHEY and CDR2 SVGAGI. The V end lost 4 bases, the J end lost 1 base, and 10 bases lay between the germline ends. Overall study results and limits: Measurements of TCR breadth and depth may have given underestimates of the total T cell responses.

Sequenced here: peripheral blood, sampled in a trial of Ad26.COV2.S vaccine versus placebo. This chain links TRBV6-5 with TRBJ1-1, with no clear D. This receptor was identified in a person between 18 and 65 years old who received the Ad26.COV2.S COVID-19 vaccine or a placebo. CDR3 coding DNA: TGTGCCAGCAGTTTAAGGACCGGGAACACTGAAGCTTTCTTT. It is translated as CASSLRTGNTEAFF.